These T cell receptor beta chains were read from a single sample in a study of radiotherapy plus CTLA-4 blockade in lung cancer. Using immunoSEQ multiplex PCR, the repertoire was profiled, and TCRdb retains in-frame clones only, with some absent. There are over 30,000 clones in the sample; 60% to 75% occur only once, and roughly 5.1% lies in the top ten. Here the sequenced sample was peripheral blood, taken from a patient treated with radiotherapy plus ipilimumab. These receptors were collected from a human donor with non-small cell lung cancer whose response to radiotherapy plus ipilimumab could not be evaluated. The CDR3 runs from the conserved cysteine through the conserved F or W. The D gene is left open where the match is weak.

>-|TRBV18|TRBJ2-5
CASSPPGQKETQYF
TGTGCCAGCTCACCGCCGGGACAAAAAGAGACCCAGTACTTC
>TRBD1|TRBV2|TRBJ2-7
CASRGTGSYEQYF
TGTGCCAGCAGGGGGACAGGGTCCTACGAGCAGTACTTC